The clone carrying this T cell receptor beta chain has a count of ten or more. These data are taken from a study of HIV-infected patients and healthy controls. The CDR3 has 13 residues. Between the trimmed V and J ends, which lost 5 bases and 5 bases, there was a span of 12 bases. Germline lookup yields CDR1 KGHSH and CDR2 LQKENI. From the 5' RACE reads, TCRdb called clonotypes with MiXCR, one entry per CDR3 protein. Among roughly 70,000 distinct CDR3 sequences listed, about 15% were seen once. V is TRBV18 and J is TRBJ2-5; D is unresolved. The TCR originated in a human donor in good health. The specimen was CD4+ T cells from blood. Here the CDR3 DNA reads TGTGCCAGCTCATCCCAATTCGGGGAGACCCAGTACTTC. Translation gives CASSSQFGETQYF. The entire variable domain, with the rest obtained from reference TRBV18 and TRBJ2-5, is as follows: NAGVMQNPRHLVRRRGQEARLRCSPMKGHSHVYWYRQLPEEGLKFMVYLQKENIIDESGMPKERFSAEFPKEGPSILRIQQVVRGDSAAYFCASSSQFGETQYFGPGTRLLVL.